The entry below describes one TCR beta chain. Antigen: not known. The sample originates from a study of post-analysis software for immune sequencing data. Overall study findings and caveats: Analysis by F measure revealed that same-batch samples clustered strongly together. Controls significantly exceeded multiple sclerosis patients in normalized Chao1 diversity.

Libraries were made from TCR beta cDNA, and they carried unique molecular identifiers. TCRdb analysed the PCR reads with MiXCR anew, one entry per CDR3 protein. The sample contains 650,000 to 850,000 distinct CDR3 sequences, roughly half of which appear only once. This receptor was taken from a girl aged 10 to 17 with multiple sclerosis. Sequencing used blood.

The CDR3 nucleotides are TGTGCCAGCAGTGGCTACGGGGGCCTCTCCTACAATGAGCAGTTCTTC. Protein sequence: CASSGYGGLSYNEQFF. This chain connects TRBV6-2 or TRBV6-3 to TRBJ2-1; the D gene could be TRBD1 or TRBD2 (6 bases each). Trimming left V 5 bases short and J 0 bases short, with 14 bases between. This CDR3 comprises 16 residues. The germline V gene encodes CDR1 MNHEY and CDR2 SVGEGT.